This T cell receptor (beta chain) emerged from a study of cytotoxic CD8 clonotypes in ibrutinib-treated CLL. Background on the study: Complete response was seen in 2 patients and partial in approximately 24; some 12 progressed and some 14 stayed remitted after a median roughly 65 months.

There are 14 residues in the CDR3. The V end lost 4 bases, the J end lost 3 bases, and 14 bases lay between the germline ends. Germline assignment: CDR1 SGDLS and CDR2 YYNGEE. This clone was seen a single time. Antigen: not known. Assay used: immunoSEQ multiplex PCR; TCRdb lists only in-frame clones, some missing. The table shows about 300,000 clones, with around 77% occurring only once. Broader study findings: Circulating CD8+ T-cell counts were tracked by baseline clonality, which exceeded that of age-matched healthy donors. Baseline levels were approached again at progression, after clonality had risen at ibrutinib response. On treatment, the uncommon public clonotypes contracted or remained stable.

The receptor was derived from a human donor with chronic lymphocytic leukemia. The sequences come from PBMCs, collected at disease progression, from a patient treated with ibrutinib. The gene calls are TRBV9 and TRBJ2-7; the D gene is possibly TRBD1 (6 bases). The CDR3 spells CASSPPDRIYEQYF. The CDR3 nucleotides read TGTGCCAGCAGCCCTCCGGACAGAATCTACGAGCAGTACTTC. The full variable domain, in which reference TRBV9 and TRBJ2-7 provide the parts outside the CDR3, is DSGVTQTPKHLITATGQRVTLRCSPRSGDLSVYWYQQSLDQGLQFLIQYYNGEERAKGNILERFSAQQFPDLHSELNLSSLELGDSALYFCASSPPDRIYEQYFGPGTRLTVT.